What follows describes a single T cell receptor beta chain. The data derive from a study of blood T cell repertoires in COVID-19. Looking at the study overall: T cells, B-cell-depleted T cells, or PBMCs supplied cDNA or gDNA.

Profiled with immunoSEQ multiplex PCR; TCRdb holds only in-frame clones, not every one. The sample includes 150,000 to 180,000 clones, roughly 88% of them seen just once. This receptor was taken from a man aged 60 to 69 with COVID-19, enrolled during active disease. Source material: peripheral blood.

CDR3 sequence: CASKAARGLIGYTF. CDR3 bases: TGTGCCAGTAAGGCGGCCAGGGGTCTTATTGGCTACACCTTC. V is TRBV19 and J is TRBJ1-2, with D perhaps matching TRBD1 (6 bases). Germline values: CDR1 LNHDA, CDR2 SQIVND (reference sequence). Trimming removed 7 bases at V and 7 bases at J, with 19 bases between. The CDR3 has 14 amino acids. Using reference TRBV19 and TRBJ1-2 for the parts outside the CDR3, the full variable domain is DGGITQSPKYLFRKEGQNVTLSCEQNLNHDAMYWYRQDPGQGLRLIYYSQIVNDFQKGDIAEGYSVSREKKESFPLTVTSAQKNPTAFYLCASKAARGLIGYTFGSGTRLTVV.